This entry concerns a single TCR beta chain. Its antigen is as yet unknown. Germline is not matched at one junction end, which may reflect a read error. With a constant-region primer, TCR beta cDNA was made from 500 ng of total RNA. A slightly modified ARM-PCR protocol with three nested multiplex PCR rounds produced these TCR beta libraries. A C-beta reverse primer and TRBV1-TRBV30 forward primers served in each of the first two PCR rounds, at approximately 10 cycles apiece. TCRdb analysed the multiplex PCR reads with MiXCR anew, one entry per CDR3 protein. The table has about 110,000 distinct CDR3 sequences, roughly 80% seen once. The V gene's germline CDR1 is MNHEY and CDR2 SVGAGI. This CDR3 contains 14 residues. These data are taken from a study of tumor-infiltrating lymphocytes in primary liver carcinoma. Study results and limitations: Tumor region pairs shared more overlap than did tumor-adjacent and tumor-blood pairs.

Co-extraction of both nucleic acids (RNA and DNA) used roughly 19-33 mg of unsorted bulk tissue. Infection with HBV was chronic in patients; they were treatment-naive. The specimen sequenced was liver tumor tissue from sampling region 3. Regarding subset: tumor region T3, left-lateral pole. This TCR was sampled from a man in his forties with primary liver carcinoma and hepatitis B virus infection. This chain uses TRBV6-5 with TRBJ2-3, with 9 bases lining up with TRBD1. CDR3 sequence: CASRPGQGTVTQYF. The CDR3, as DNA: TGTGCTAGCAGGCCGGGACAGGGCACAGTTACGCAGTATTTT.